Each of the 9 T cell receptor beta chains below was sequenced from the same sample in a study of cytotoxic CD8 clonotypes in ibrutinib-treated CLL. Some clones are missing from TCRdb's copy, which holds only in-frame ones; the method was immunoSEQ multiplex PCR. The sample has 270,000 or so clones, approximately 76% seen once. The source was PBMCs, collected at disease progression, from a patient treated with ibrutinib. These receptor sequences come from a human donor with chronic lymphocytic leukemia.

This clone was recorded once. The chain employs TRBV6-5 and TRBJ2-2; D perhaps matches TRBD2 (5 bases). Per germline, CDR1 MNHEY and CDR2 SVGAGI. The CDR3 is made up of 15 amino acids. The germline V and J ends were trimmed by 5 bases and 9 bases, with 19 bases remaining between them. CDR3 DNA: TGTGCCAGCAGTCCCTGGGGAAGTGGGAGTCGGGAGCTGTTTTTT. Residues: CASSPWGSGSRELFF.

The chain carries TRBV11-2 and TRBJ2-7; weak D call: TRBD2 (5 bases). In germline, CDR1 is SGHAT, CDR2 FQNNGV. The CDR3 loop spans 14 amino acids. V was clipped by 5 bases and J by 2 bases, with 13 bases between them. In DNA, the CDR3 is TGTGCCAGCAGCACCCTAGCAAACCCCTACGAGCAGTACTTC. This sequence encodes CASSTLANPYEQYF.

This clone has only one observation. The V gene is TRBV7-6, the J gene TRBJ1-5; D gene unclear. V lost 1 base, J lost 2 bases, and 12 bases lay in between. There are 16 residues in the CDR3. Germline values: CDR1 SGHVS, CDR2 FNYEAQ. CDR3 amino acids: CASSLGHRFGNQPQHF. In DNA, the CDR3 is TGTGCCAGCAGCTTAGGACACCGGTTTGGCAATCAGCCCCAGCATTTT.

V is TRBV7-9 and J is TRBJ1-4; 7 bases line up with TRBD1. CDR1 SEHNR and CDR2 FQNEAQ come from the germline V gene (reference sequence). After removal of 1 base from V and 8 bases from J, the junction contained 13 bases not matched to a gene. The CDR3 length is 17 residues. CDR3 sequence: CASSLGGPGTAVEKLFF. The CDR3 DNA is TGTGCCAGCAGCTTAGGGGGCCCCGGGACAGCTGTCGAAAAACTGTTTTTT.

CDR3 nucleotides: TGTGCCAGCAGCACAGGACAGGGGGCATTCGAAGGCTACACCTTC. This encodes CASSTGQGAFEGYTF. The rearrangement links TRBV5-4 to TRBJ1-2; TRBD1 agrees at 11 bases. This CDR3 spans 15 amino acids. The germline V gene encodes CDR1 SGHNT and CDR2 YYREEE (reference sequence). V lost 4 bases and J lost 8; bases outside the gene matches: 10. Variable domain in full (rest from reference TRBV5-4 and TRBJ1-2): ETGVTQSPTHLIKTRGQQVTLRCSSQSGHNTVSWYQQALGQGPQFIFQYYREEENGRGNFPPRFSGLQFPNYSSELNVNALELDDSALYLCASSTGQGAFEGYTFGSGTRLTVV.

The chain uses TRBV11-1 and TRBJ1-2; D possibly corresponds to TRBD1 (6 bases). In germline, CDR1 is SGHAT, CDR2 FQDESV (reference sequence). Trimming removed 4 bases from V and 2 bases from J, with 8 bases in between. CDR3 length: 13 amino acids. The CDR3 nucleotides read TGTGCCAGCAGCTCTACAGGGAACTATGGCTACACCTTC. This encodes CASSSTGNYGYTF.

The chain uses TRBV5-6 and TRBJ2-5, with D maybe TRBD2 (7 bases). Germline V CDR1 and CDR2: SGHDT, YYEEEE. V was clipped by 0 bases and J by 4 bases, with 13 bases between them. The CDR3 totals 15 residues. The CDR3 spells CASSLVWGGGETQYF. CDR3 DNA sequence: TGTGCCAGCAGCTTGGTATGGGGGGGCGGAGAGACCCAGTACTTC.

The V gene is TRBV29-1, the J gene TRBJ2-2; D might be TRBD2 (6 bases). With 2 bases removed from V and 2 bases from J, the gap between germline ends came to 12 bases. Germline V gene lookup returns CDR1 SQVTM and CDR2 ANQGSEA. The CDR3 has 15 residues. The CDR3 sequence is CSVEPGGVNTGELFF. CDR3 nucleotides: TGCAGCGTTGAACCCGGAGGGGTAAACACCGGGGAGCTGTTTTTT.

As DNA, the CDR3 is TGTGCCAGCAGTTACGGCGCGACAGCAGATGAAGCTTTCTTT. Its translation is CASSYGATADEAFF. The chain recombines TRBV6-6 with TRBJ1-1; tentative D call: TRBD1 (5 bases). The V gene lost 2 bases and the J gene lost 7 bases, with 14 bases spanning the gap. CDR1 MNHNY and CDR2 SVGAGI come from the germline V gene (reference sequence). The CDR3 is 14 residues long.